The 5 T cell receptor beta chains in this list originate from one sample, sequenced in a study of OX40 agonist ivuxolimab in advanced cancers. Here immunoSEQ multiplex PCR was the method, and the copy in TCRdb shows in-frame clones only, minus some. This sample has around 51,000 clones, with around nine tenths found just once. The starting material was CD4+ or CD8+ T cells sorted from blood, obtained in a trial of the OX40 agonist ivuxolimab. Every receptor here comes from an adult with an advanced solid tumor such as melanoma, head and neck, liver or kidney cancer.

The chain employs TRBV27 and TRBJ1-5, with D possibly matching TRBD1 (6 bases). CDR1 is MNHEY and CDR2 is SMNVEV in the germline V gene (reference sequence). The V gene lost 2 bases and the J gene lost 0 bases, with 17 bases spanning the gap. The CDR3 contains 18 residues. The CDR3, as DNA: TGTGCCAGCAGTTTAAGGCCCCTGACAGGTTATAGCAATCAGCCCCAGCATTTT. Translating gives CASSLRPLTGYSNQPQHF.

This chain uses TRBV11-2 with TRBJ2-3; D might be TRBD2 (6 bases). The CDR3 runs to 16 residues. V was trimmed by 2 bases and J by 6 bases, leaving 18 bases between them. Looked up from germline, CDR1 is SGHAT and CDR2 is FQNNGV. Here the CDR3 reads CASSLISSGVGDTQYF. Written as DNA, the CDR3 is TGTGCCAGCAGCTTAATCTCGTCGGGGGTAGGGGATACGCAGTATTTT.

This clone was observed once. This chain joins TRBV30 and TRBJ1-3, with D possibly matching TRBD1 (6 bases). Trimming removed 8 bases at V and 8 bases at J, with 13 bases between. Germline V CDR1 and CDR2: GTSNPN, SVGIG (reference sequence). The CDR3 has 11 amino acids. CDR3 in DNA: TGTGCCGGGGACATCGGGGACACCATATATTTT. Amino acids: CAGDIGDTIYF.

The chain uses TRBV6-6 and TRBJ2-5; possible D gene TRBD1, 7 bases. The CDR3 is 14 residues long. Germline V gives CDR1 MNHNY, CDR2 SVGAGI (reference sequence). Deletions cut 6 bases from V and 4 bases from J, with 15 bases between. Here the CDR3 reads CASREDRRGETQYF. The DNA for the CDR3 is TGTGCCAGCAGAGAGGACAGGAGGGGAGAGACCCAGTACTTC.

The chain couples TRBV4-3 to TRBJ2-6; the D is unclear. This CDR3 contains 17 residues. Germline lookup yields CDR1 LGHNA and CDR2 YSLEER. V was shortened by 0 bases and J by 0 bases, with 9 bases between the two germline ends. CDR3 coding DNA: TGCGCCAGCAGCCAAGACGGTAGTACCTCTGGGGCCAACGTCCTGACTTTC. Translating gives CASSQDGSTSGANVLTF.